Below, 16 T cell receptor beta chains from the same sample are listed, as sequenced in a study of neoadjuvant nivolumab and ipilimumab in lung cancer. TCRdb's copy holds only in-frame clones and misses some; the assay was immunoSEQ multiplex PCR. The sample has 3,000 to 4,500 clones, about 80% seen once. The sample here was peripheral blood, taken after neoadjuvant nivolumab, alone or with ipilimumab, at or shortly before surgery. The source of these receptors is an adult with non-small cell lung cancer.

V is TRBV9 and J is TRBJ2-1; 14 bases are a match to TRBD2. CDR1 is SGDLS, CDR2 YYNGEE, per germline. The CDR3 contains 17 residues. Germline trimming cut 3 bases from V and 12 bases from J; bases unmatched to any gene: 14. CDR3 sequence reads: CASSARPSGTSGSVQFF. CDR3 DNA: TGTGCCAGCAGCGCCCGGCCCTCCGGGACTAGCGGGAGCGTGCAGTTCTTC.

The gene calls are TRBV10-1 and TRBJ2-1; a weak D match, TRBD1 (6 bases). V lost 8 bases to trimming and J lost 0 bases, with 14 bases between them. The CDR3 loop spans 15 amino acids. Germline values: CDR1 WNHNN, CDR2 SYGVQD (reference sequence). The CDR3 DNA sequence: TGCGCCAGCTTTATACAGGGCCTCTCCTACAATGAGCAGTTCTTC. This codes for CASFIQGLSYNEQFF.

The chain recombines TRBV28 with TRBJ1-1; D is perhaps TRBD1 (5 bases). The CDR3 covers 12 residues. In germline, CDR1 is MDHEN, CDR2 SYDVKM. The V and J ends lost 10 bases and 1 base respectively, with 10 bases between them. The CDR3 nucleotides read TGTGCCACCCGGGACGGGAACACTGAAGCTTTCTTT. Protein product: CATRDGNTEAFF.

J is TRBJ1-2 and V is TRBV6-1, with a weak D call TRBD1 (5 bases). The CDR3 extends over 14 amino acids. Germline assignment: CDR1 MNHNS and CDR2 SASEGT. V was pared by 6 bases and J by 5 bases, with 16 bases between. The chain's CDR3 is CASRYGKGRYGYTF. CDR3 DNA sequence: TGTGCCAGCAGGTACGGCAAGGGGCGGTATGGCTACACCTTC.

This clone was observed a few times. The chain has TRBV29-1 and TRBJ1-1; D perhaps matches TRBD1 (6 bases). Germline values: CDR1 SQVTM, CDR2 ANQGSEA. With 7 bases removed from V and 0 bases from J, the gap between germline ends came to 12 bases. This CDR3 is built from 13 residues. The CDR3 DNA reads TGCAGCGCTCCACAGGGTATGAACACTGAAGCTTTCTTT. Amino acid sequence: CSAPQGMNTEAFF.

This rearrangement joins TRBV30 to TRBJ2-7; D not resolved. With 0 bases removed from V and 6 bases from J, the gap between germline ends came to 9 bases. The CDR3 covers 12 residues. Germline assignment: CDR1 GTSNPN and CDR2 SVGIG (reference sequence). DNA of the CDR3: TGTGCCTGGAGTGTAGGGCCAACCGAGCAGTACTTC. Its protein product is CAWSVGPTEQYF.

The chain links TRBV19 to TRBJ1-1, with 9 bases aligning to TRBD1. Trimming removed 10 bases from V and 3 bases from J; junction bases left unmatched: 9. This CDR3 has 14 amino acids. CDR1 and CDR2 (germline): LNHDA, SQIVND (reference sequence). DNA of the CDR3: TGTGCCACCAACCTGGACAGGGGTGACACTGAAGCTTTCTTT. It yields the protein CATNLDRGDTEAFF.

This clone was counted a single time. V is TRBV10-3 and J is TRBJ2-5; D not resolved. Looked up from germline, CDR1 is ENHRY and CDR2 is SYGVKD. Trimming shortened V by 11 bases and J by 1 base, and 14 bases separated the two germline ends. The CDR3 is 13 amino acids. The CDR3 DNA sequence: TGTGCCTCTCAGCGCCAGACCCAAGAGACCCAGTACTTC. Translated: CASQRQTQETQYF.

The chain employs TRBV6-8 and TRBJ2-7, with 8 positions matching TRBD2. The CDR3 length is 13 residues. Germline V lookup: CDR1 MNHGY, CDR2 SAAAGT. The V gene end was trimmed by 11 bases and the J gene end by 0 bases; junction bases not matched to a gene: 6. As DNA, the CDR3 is TGTGCCGGCCCGGGACTAGGCTCCTACGAGCAGTACTTC. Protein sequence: CAGPGLGSYEQYF.

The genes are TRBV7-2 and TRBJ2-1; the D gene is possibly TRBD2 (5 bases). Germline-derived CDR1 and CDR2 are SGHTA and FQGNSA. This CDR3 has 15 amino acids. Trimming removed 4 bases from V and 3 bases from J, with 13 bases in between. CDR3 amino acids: CASSSGRGLYNEQFF. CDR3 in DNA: TGTGCCAGCAGCTCCGGTCGGGGTCTCTACAATGAGCAGTTCTTC.

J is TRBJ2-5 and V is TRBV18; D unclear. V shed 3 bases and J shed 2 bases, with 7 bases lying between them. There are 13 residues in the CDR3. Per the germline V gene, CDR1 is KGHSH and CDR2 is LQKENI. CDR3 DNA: TGTGCCAGCTCACCGGGTGTTCAAGAGACCCAGTACTTC. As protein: CASSPGVQETQYF.

In DNA, the CDR3 is TGTGCCAGCTCACCAGGTCCCCAGGGGAACACTGAAGCTTTCTTT. Encoded protein: CASSPGPQGNTEAFF. The chain employs TRBV18 and TRBJ1-1, with D tentatively TRBD1 (5 bases). Trimming removed 2 bases from V and 1 base from J, with 11 bases in between. Germline V lookup: CDR1 KGHSH, CDR2 LQKENI. The length of the CDR3 is 15 residues.

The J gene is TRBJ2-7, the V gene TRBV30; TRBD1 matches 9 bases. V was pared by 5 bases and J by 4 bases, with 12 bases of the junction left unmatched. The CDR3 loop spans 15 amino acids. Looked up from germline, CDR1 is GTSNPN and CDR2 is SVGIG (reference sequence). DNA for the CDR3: TGTGCCTGGGGTTATTTCGGGACAGGGCTATACGAGCAGTACTTC. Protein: CAWGYFGTGLYEQYF.

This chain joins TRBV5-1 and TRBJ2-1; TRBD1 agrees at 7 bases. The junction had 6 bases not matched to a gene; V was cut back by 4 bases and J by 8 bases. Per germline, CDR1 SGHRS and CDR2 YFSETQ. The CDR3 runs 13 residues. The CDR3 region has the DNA TGCGCCAGCAGCCTTCGGACAGGCGATGAGCAGTTCTTC. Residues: CASSLRTGDEQFF.

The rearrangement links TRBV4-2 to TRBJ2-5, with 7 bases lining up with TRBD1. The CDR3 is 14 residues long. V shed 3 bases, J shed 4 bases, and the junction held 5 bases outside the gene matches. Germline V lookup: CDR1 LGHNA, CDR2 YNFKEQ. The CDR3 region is CASSHPGQRETQYF. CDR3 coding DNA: TGTGCCAGCAGCCACCCGGGACAGAGAGAGACCCAGTACTTC.

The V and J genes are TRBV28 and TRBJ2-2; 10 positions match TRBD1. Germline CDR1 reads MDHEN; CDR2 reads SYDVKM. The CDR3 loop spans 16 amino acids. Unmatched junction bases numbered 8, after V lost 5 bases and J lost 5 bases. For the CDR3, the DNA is TGTGCCAGCAGTGTACCGGGACAGGGGAGGACCGGGGAGCTGTTTTTT. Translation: CASSVPGQGRTGELFF.